These 14 T cell receptor beta chains came from one sample sequenced in a study of blood T cell repertoires in COVID-19. The table came from immunoSEQ multiplex PCR; TCRdb's copy has only in-frame clones and leaves some out. This sample yields some 300,000 clones, of which more than 85% are seen a single time; around 1.2% belongs to the top ten. The specimen was peripheral blood. The receptors come from a man between 65 and 85 years old with acute or convalescent COVID-19.

The V gene is TRBV30, the J gene TRBJ2-7, with 10 bases fitting TRBD1. CDR1 is GTSNPN and CDR2 is SVGIG in the germline V gene (reference sequence). V lost 4 bases, J lost 6 bases, and 6 bases stayed unmatched. The CDR3 runs to 13 residues. The CDR3 sequence is CAWKGTGVAEQYF. CDR3 DNA sequence: TGTGCCTGGAAGGGGACAGGGGTGGCCGAGCAGTACTTC.

V usage is TRBV7-2 and J usage is TRBJ1-2; 7 bases line up with TRBD1. This CDR3 has 14 residues. In germline, CDR1 is SGHTA, CDR2 FQGNSA. Trimming removed 1 base from V and 7 bases from J; junction bases left unmatched: 6. The CDR3 sequence: CASSLGQGWSGYTF. In DNA, the CDR3 is TGTGCCAGCAGCTTAGGACAGGGTTGGTCTGGCTACACCTTC. Together with reference TRBV7-2 and TRBJ1-2, the CDR3 gives the full variable domain: GAGVSQSPSNKVTEKGKDVELRCDPISGHTALYWYRQSLGQGLEFLIYFQGNSAPDKSGLPSDRFSAERTGGSVSTLTIQRTQQEDSAVYLCASSLGQGWSGYTFGSGTRLTVV.

The chain employs TRBV10-3 and TRBJ2-7, with D perhaps matching TRBD1 (6 bases). Germline loops: CDR1 ENHRY, CDR2 SYGVKD. V was pared by 5 bases and J by 0 bases, with 8 bases between. The length of the CDR3 is 13 residues. CDR3 residues: CAISMDSSYEQYF. CDR3 sequence (DNA): TGTGCCATCAGTATGGACAGCTCCTACGAGCAGTACTTC.

V and J are TRBV19 and TRBJ2-1; 10 bases line up with TRBD2. V lost 7 bases to trimming and J lost 8 bases; unmatched junction nucleotides: 14. Germline assignment: CDR1 LNHDA and CDR2 SQIVND (reference sequence). The CDR3 has 16 residues. The CDR3 is CASTTLAGSQMYEQFF. CDR3 nucleotide sequence: TGTGCCAGTACCACACTAGCGGGGTCGCAAATGTATGAGCAGTTCTTC.

With respect to this clone: The sample carries other DNA sequences with the same CDR3. The J gene is TRBJ2-3, the V gene TRBV5-1; the match to TRBD2 covers 11 bases. With V trimmed by 0 bases and J by 0 bases, 0 bases remained unmatched. The CDR3 has 16 residues. Germline CDR1 and CDR2: SGHRS and YFSETQ. The CDR3 DNA reads TGCGCCAGCAGCTTGGGGACTAGCGGGAGCACAGATACGCAGTATTTT. It is translated as CASSLGTSGSTDTQYF.

V gene TRBV19 combines with J gene TRBJ2-3, with 8 bases fitting TRBD2. Germline loops: CDR1 LNHDA, CDR2 SQIVND (reference sequence). V shed 0 bases, J shed 2 bases, and the junction held 4 bases outside the gene matches. The CDR3 contains 16 residues. For the CDR3, the DNA is TGTGCCAGTAGTATAGAGCGGGGGGCAAACACAGATACGCAGTATTTT. This encodes CASSIERGANTDTQYF.

This chain joins TRBV7-2 and TRBJ2-2; no firm D call. V lost 1 base, J lost 2 bases, and 8 bases lay in between. The length of the CDR3 is 15 residues. The germline V gene encodes CDR1 SGHTA and CDR2 FQGNSA. The CDR3 bases are TGTGCCAGCAGCTTAGGTCTAGGTAACACCGGGGAGCTGTTTTTT. Encoded protein: CASSLGLGNTGELFF.

The J gene is TRBJ1-6, the V gene TRBV7-2; a possible D gene is TRBD1 (6 bases). CDR1 is SGHTA, CDR2 FQGNSA, per germline. V gave up 5 bases and J gave up 5 bases, with 10 bases separating them. The CDR3 extends over 14 amino acids. The CDR3 protein is CASSTQGNNSPLHF. In DNA, the CDR3 is TGTGCCAGCAGCACTCAGGGGAATAATTCACCCCTCCACTTT.

This clone appeared once. The chain links TRBV19 to TRBJ2-6; 10 bases map to TRBD1. After removal of 5 bases from V and 4 bases from J, the junction contained 14 bases not matched to a gene. Germline V gene sequence: CDR1 LNHDA, CDR2 SQIVND (reference sequence). The CDR3 totals 19 residues. The CDR3 DNA is TGTGCCAGTAGTTCTCACCGGGACAGGGGAATACAGGGGGCCAACGTCCTGACTTTC. This codes for CASSSHRDRGIQGANVLTF.

The chain employs TRBV28 and TRBJ2-3; 12 bases match TRBD2. There are 20 residues in the CDR3. Germline V gives CDR1 MDHEN, CDR2 SYDVKM. V gave up 5 bases and J gave up 5 bases; unmatched junction bases: 20. The CDR3 is CASSTSPSGGALYTLDTQYF. As DNA, the CDR3 is TGTGCCAGCAGTACCTCCCCTAGCGGGGGGGCCCTGTACACTTTAGATACGCAGTATTTT.

This chain uses TRBV28 with TRBJ1-3; 8 nucleotides match TRBD1. After removal of 4 bases from V and 1 base from J, the junction contained 3 bases not matched to a gene. The germline V gene has CDR1 MDHEN and CDR2 SYDVKM. This CDR3 spans 15 amino acids. The CDR3 loop is CASSSQGVSGNTIYF. The CDR3 DNA follows: TGTGCCAGCAGTTCACAGGGGGTGTCTGGAAACACCATATATTTT.

The chain recombines TRBV19 with TRBJ2-1; 13 positions agree with TRBD2. CDR1 is LNHDA and CDR2 is SQIVND in the germline V gene (reference sequence). The CDR3 loop spans 20 amino acids. The junction had 22 bases not matched to a gene; V was cut back by 5 bases and J by 9 bases. The DNA of the CDR3 is TGTGCCAGTAGTGTGGGTAGGACTAGCGGGAGTATGTTCAGATATGCTGAGCAGTTCTTC. Translation: CASSVGRTSGSMFRYAEQFF.

The chain has TRBV13 and TRBJ2-3, with TRBD2 identical over 11 bases. J lost 4 bases, V lost 4 bases, and 7 bases had no gene match. CDR3 length: 16 amino acids. CDR1 and CDR2 (germline): PRHDT, FYEKMQ (reference sequence). This CDR3 is CASSSVAGGWSDTQYF. The CDR3 DNA reads as TGTGCCAGCAGCTCCGTAGCGGGGGGGTGGTCAGATACGCAGTATTTT.

The gene calls are TRBV5-6 and TRBJ1-4, with a weak D call TRBD1 (5 bases). V dropped 3 bases and J dropped 4 bases, with 10 bases sitting between them. The CDR3 sequence is 14 residues long. Germline values: CDR1 SGHDT, CDR2 YYEEEE. The CDR3 spells CASSWGGDNEKLFF. In nucleotides, the CDR3 is TGTGCCAGCAGCTGGGGGGGAGATAATGAAAAACTGTTTTTT.